A selection of T cell receptor beta chains follows, all from one sample in a study of CD8+ T cells in alopecia areata. Assay: immunoSEQ multiplex PCR; the TCRdb copy retains only in-frame clones and omits some. Of over 150,000 clones listed, roughly three fifths are singletons. The sequencing sample was made of CD8+ T cells sorted from blood. The source of these receptors is a human donor in good health. The CDR3 runs from the conserved cysteine through the conserved F or W. A D gene is named only where the DNA matches it firmly. Not every row has a clone size; where given, it reads once, few, many or a size class.

cdr3_aa,cdr3_nt,d_call,v_call,j_call,clone_size
CASSLGRGDQPQHF,TGTGCCAGCAGCCTTGGGAGGGGGGATCAGCCCCAGCATTTT,.,TRBV9,TRBJ1-5,.
CASSPDRGMHYEAFF,TGTGCCAGCAGTCCAGACAGGGGGATGCACTATGAAGCTTTCTTT,TRBD1,TRBV27,TRBJ1-1,.
CSVAAGSGEQYF,TGCAGCGTTGCGGCAGGGTCAGGTGAGCAGTACTTC,.,TRBV29-1,TRBJ2-7,few
CASSLEGEQYF,TGTGCCAGCAGCTTAGAGGGCGAGCAGTACTTC,.,TRBV11-2,TRBJ2-7,.
CASSQNGELFF,TGTGCCAGCAGTCAAAACGGGGAGCTGTTTTTT,.,TRBV9,TRBJ2-2,.
CAISDTTGNQPQHF,TGTGCCATCAGTGATACAACAGGGAATCAGCCCCAGCATTTT,.,TRBV10-3,TRBJ1-5,.
CASSPRGLDDQPQHF,TGCGCCAGCAGCCCGAGGGGGTTGGATGATCAGCCCCAGCATTTT,.,TRBV5-1,TRBJ1-5,.
CSVVEGDRRNTGELFF,TGCAGCGTTGTTGAGGGGGACAGGAGGAACACCGGGGAGCTGTTTTTT,TRBD1,TRBV29-1,TRBJ2-2,.
CASSVSSSNQPQHF,TGTGCCAGCAGTGTTAGTTCGAGCAATCAGCCCCAGCATTTT,.,TRBV25-1,TRBJ1-5,.
CASSPLRGIQETQYF,TGTGCCAGCTCACCCCTCAGGGGGATCCAAGAGACCCAGTACTTC,TRBD1,TRBV18,TRBJ2-5,few
CASRPQGNQPQHF,TGTGCCAGCAGACCTCAGGGGAATCAGCCCCAGCATTTT,.,TRBV7-8,TRBJ1-5,once
CASSYGGGTEAFF,TGTGCCAGCAGTTATGGAGGGGGCACTGAAGCTTTCTTT,.,TRBV6-9,TRBJ1-1,few
CASSDRVVGQPQHF,TGTGCCAGCAGTGACAGGGTGGTCGGTCAGCCCCAGCATTTT,.,TRBV6-1,TRBJ1-5,.
CASSLYVTPGSPLHF,TGCGCCAGCAGCTTGTACGTAACACCGGGTTCACCCCTCCACTTT,.,TRBV5-1,TRBJ1-6,.
CASSLAGLAGGRTDTQYF,TGCGCCAGCAGCTTGGCAGGACTAGCGGGGGGACGCACAGATACGCAGTATTTT,TRBD2,TRBV5-1,TRBJ2-3,.
CASSEKTGIYEQYF,TGTGCCAGCAGCGAAAAGACAGGGATCTACGAGCAGTACTTC,TRBD1,TRBV5-6,TRBJ2-7,.
CATGLFGGNQPQHF,TGTGCCACCGGACTTTTTGGAGGGAATCAGCCCCAGCATTTT,.,TRBV27,TRBJ1-5,.
CASSATSALQETQYF,TGTGCCAGCAGTGCAACTAGCGCCCTCCAAGAGACCCAGTACTTC,TRBD2,TRBV27,TRBJ2-5,.
CASSVAGGQDEQYF,TGTGCCAGCAGCGTAGCGGGGGGGCAAGACGAGCAGTACTTC,TRBD2,TRBV9,TRBJ2-7,.
CASSRTPWDSNQPQHF,TGCGCCAGCAGCCGAACACCATGGGACAGCAATCAGCCCCAGCATTTT,.,TRBV4-1,TRBJ1-5,.
CASSSGTGLNTEAFF,TGTGCCAGCAGCTCCGGGACAGGGCTTAACACTGAAGCTTTCTTT,TRBD1,TRBV13,TRBJ1-1,.
CATSRESYGYTF,TGTGCCACCAGCAGGGAGTCGTATGGCTACACCTTC,.,TRBV15,TRBJ1-2,.
CASSEGAATDTQYF,TGTGCCAGCAGTGAAGGGGCGGCCACAGATACGCAGTATTTT,.,TRBV25-1,TRBJ2-3,.
CASGDRYEGAFF,TGTGCCAGCGGGGACAGGTACGAGGGAGCTTTCTTT,TRBD1,TRBV25-1,TRBJ1-1,.
CASSEGRGLGGYTF,TGTGCCAGCAGTGAGGGCAGGGGGCTCGGTGGCTACACCTTC,TRBD1,TRBV2,TRBJ1-2,few
CASSLTRDRGLYGYTF,TGTGCCAGCAGCCTCACGCGAGACAGGGGGCTCTATGGCTACACCTTC,TRBD1,TRBV9,TRBJ1-2,.
CASSLTGPGTEAFF,TGCGCCAGCAGCTTGACAGGGCCTGGGACTGAAGCTTTCTTT,.,TRBV5-1,TRBJ1-1,few
CASSESDREYNEQFF,TGTGCCAGCAGCGAATCGGACAGGGAGTACAATGAGCAGTTCTTC,.,TRBV21-1,TRBJ2-1,.
CASSQRGRSSYNEQFF,TGCGCCAGCAGCCAACGCGGTAGGAGCTCCTACAATGAGCAGTTCTTC,.,TRBV4-1,TRBJ2-1,.
CASTGRPHEAFF,TGTGCCAGCACGGGCAGGCCACATGAAGCTTTCTTT,.,TRBV2,TRBJ1-1,.
CSVYTGGGGYTF,TGCAGCGTTTACACAGGGGGAGGCGGCTACACCTTC,TRBD1,TRBV29-1,TRBJ1-2,.
CASGLRTGHYEQYF,TGTGCTAGTGGTCTAAGGACAGGGCACTACGAGCAGTACTTC,TRBD1,TRBV12-5,TRBJ2-7,few
CASSYGTSEAFF,TGTGCCAGCAGTTACGGGACTTCTGAAGCTTTCTTT,.,TRBV6-6,TRBJ1-1,.
CASTDRVHEQYF,TGTGCCAGCACCGACAGGGTACACGAGCAGTACTTC,TRBD1,TRBV27,TRBJ2-7,.
CASRGGSSVNSPLHF,TGTGCCAGCAGGGGGGGGTCGTCCGTTAATTCACCCCTCCACTTT,.,TRBV7-8,TRBJ1-6,.
CASSSTTGGGEKLFF,TGTGCCAGCAGCTCAACGACAGGGGGAGGTGAAAAACTGTTTTTT,TRBD1,TRBV11-1,TRBJ1-4,.
CASSYGNSGYEQYF,TGTGCCAGCAGTTACGGAAATAGCGGATACGAGCAGTACTTC,.,TRBV6-5,TRBJ2-7,once
CASGRDRPNNEQFF,TGTGCTAGTGGGCGGGACAGACCAAACAATGAGCAGTTCTTC,.,TRBV12-5,TRBJ2-1,few
CASRMSGELFF,TGCGCCAGCCGGATGTCCGGGGAGCTGTTTTTT,.,TRBV5-1,TRBJ2-2,.
CASRPMNTEAFF,TGTGCCAGCAGACCGATGAACACTGAAGCTTTCTTT,.,TRBV2,TRBJ1-1,.
CAWSLGDTQYF,TGTGCCTGGAGTCTGGGGGATACGCAGTATTTT,.,TRBV30,TRBJ2-3,.
CASSVWSGANVLTF,TGCGCCAGCAGTGTGTGGTCTGGGGCCAACGTCCTGACTTTC,.,TRBV5-1,TRBJ2-6,.
CSVVAQASTDTQYF,TGCAGCGTTGTCGCGCAGGCTAGCACAGATACGCAGTATTTT,.,TRBV29-1,TRBJ2-3,few
CASSGNRGLGTEAFF,TGTGCCAGCAGTGGGAATCGGGGTCTTGGCACTGAAGCTTTCTTT,.,TRBV2,TRBJ1-1,once
CASSQPMRRLGLSGANVLTF,TGCGCCAGCAGTCAACCGATGCGAAGGTTAGGTTTATCTGGGGCCAACGTCCTGACTTTC,.,TRBV23-1,TRBJ2-6,.
CSVEGGRRANYGYTF,TGCAGCGTTGAGGGTGGGCGGAGGGCTAACTATGGCTACACCTTC,.,TRBV29-1,TRBJ1-2,few
CASSLGERGYQETQYF,TGTGCCAGCAGCTTGGGCGAGCGGGGCTACCAAGAGACCCAGTACTTC,TRBD2,TRBV5-6,TRBJ2-5,.
CSVEDRTSGYNEQFF,TGCAGCGTTGAAGATCGAACTAGCGGATACAATGAGCAGTTCTTC,TRBD2,TRBV29-1,TRBJ2-1,.
CASSPGVATNEKLFF,TGTGCCAGTAGCCCCGGAGTTGCAACTAATGAAAAACTGTTTTTT,.,TRBV19,TRBJ1-4,many
CASSQDSSGGGRTDTQYF,TGTGCCAGCAGCCAAGATTCTAGCGGGGGGGGACGAACAGATACGCAGTATTTT,TRBD2,TRBV4-2,TRBJ2-3,few
CASERDRTF,TGTGCCAGCGAGCGGGATCGGACCTTC,.,TRBV9,TRBJ1-2,few
CSVATASSGNTIYF,TGCAGCGTGGCGACTGCTAGCTCTGGAAACACCATATATTTT,.,TRBV29-1,TRBJ1-3,.
CSVGGTVKNIQYF,TGCAGCGTTGGGGGGACAGTGAAAAACATTCAGTACTTC,TRBD1,TRBV29-1,TRBJ2-4,few
CASASQITYEQYF,TGTGCCAGCGCGTCACAAATCACCTACGAGCAGTACTTC,.,TRBV7-9,TRBJ2-7,.
CSVEMARSYGYTF,TGCAGCGTTGAAATGGCTCGGTCCTATGGCTACACCTTC,.,TRBV29-1,TRBJ1-2,.
CSASMEREEYF,TGCAGTGCTAGTATGGAAAGGGAGGAGTACTTC,.,TRBV20-1,TRBJ2-7,.
CASSPTGGEQYF,TGTGCCAGCAGTCCTACAGGGGGCGAGCAGTACTTC,TRBD1,TRBV6-6,TRBJ2-7,.